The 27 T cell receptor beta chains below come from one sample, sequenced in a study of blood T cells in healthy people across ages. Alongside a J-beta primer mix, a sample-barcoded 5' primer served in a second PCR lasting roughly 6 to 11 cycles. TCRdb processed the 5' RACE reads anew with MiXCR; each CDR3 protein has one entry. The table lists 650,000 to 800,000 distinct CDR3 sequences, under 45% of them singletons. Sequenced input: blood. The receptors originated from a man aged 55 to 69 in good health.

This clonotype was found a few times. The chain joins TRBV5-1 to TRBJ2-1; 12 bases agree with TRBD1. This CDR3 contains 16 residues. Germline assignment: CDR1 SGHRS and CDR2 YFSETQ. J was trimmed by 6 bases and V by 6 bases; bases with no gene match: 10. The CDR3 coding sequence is TGCGCCAGCACCCGCTCCGGGACAGGGGGCATCAATGAGCAGTTCTTC. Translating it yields CASTRSGTGGINEQFF.

CDR3 loop: CASSSPGGDQETQYF. As DNA, the CDR3 is TGCGCCAGCAGCTCACCAGGGGGGGACCAAGAGACCCAGTACTTC. The V gene is TRBV5-1, the J gene TRBJ2-5, with D perhaps assigned TRBD1 or TRBD2 (7 bases each). The CDR3 is made up of 15 amino acids. CDR1 and CDR2 (germline): SGHRS, YFSETQ. The V end was cut by 3 bases, the J end by 0 bases, with 12 bases between. Together with reference TRBV5-1 and TRBJ2-5, the CDR3 gives the full variable domain: KAGVTQTPRYLIKTRGQQVTLSCSPISGHRSVSWYQQTPGQGLQFLFEYFSETQRNKGNFPGRFSGRQFSNSRSEMNVSTLELGDSALYLCASSSPGGDQETQYFGPGTRLLVL.

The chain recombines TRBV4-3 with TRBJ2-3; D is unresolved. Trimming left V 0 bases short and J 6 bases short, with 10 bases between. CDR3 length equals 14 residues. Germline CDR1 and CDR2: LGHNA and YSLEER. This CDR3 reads CASSQDVGIDTQYF. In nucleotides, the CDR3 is TGCGCCAGCAGCCAAGATGTAGGTATCGATACGCAGTATTTT.

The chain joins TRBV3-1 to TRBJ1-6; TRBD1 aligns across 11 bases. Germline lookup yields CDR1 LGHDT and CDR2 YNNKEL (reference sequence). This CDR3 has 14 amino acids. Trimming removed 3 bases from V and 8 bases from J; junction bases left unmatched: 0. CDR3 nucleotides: TGTGCCAGCAGCCAGGGACAGGGGGATTCACCCCTCCACTTT. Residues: CASSQGQGDSPLHF.

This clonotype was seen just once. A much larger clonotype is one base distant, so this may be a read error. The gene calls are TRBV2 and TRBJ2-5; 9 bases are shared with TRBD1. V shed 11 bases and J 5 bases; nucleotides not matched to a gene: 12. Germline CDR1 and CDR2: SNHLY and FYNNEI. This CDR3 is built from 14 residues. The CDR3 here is CAGNSGQGIETQYF. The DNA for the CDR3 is TGTGCCGGCAACTCGGGACAGGGTATTGAGACCCAGTACTTC.

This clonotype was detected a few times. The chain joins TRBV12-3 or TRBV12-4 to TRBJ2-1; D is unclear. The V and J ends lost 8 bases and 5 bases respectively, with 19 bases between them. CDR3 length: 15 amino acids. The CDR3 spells CASGHPVGRHNEQFF. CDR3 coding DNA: TGTGCCAGCGGGCACCCGGTAGGGCGGCACAATGAGCAGTTCTTC.

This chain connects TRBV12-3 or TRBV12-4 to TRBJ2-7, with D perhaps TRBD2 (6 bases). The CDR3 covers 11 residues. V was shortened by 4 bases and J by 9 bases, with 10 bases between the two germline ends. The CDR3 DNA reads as TGTGCCAGCAGTTGGGACTCGGGGCAGTACTTC. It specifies CASSWDSGQYF.

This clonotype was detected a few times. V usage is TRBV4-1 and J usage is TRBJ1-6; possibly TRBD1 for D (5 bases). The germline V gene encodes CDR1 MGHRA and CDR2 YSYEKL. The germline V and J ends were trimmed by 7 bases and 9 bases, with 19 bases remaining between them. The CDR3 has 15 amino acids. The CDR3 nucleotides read TGCGCCAGCACCCAGACCGGTACCGGGGGTTCACCCCTCCACTTT. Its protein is CASTQTGTGGSPLHF.

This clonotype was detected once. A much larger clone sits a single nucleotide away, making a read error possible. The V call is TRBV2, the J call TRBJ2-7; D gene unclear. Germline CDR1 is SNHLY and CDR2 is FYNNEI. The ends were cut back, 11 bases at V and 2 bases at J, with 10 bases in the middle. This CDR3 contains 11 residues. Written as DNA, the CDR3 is TGTGCCGGCCGTTTAACCTACGAGCAGTACTTC. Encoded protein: CAGRLTYEQYF.

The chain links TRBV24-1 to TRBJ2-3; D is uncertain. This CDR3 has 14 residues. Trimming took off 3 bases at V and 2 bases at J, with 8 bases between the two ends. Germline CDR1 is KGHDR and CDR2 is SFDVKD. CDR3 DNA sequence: TGTGCCACCAGTGATCCTGGCCCCACAGATACGCAGTATTTT. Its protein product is CATSDPGPTDTQYF.

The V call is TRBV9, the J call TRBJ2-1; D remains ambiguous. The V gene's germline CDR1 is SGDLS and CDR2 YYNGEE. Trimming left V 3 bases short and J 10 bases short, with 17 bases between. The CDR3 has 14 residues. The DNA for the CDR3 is TGTGCCAGCAGCGCAGCCACTACACGGAGAGAGCAGTTCTTC. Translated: CASSAATTRREQFF.

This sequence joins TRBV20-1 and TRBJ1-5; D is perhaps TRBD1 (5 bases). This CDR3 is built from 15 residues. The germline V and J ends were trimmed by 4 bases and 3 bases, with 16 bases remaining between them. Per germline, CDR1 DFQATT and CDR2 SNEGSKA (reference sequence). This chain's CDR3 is CSATPGTQNNQPQHF. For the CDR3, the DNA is TGCAGTGCTACCCCCGGGACTCAGAACAATCAGCCCCAGCATTTT.

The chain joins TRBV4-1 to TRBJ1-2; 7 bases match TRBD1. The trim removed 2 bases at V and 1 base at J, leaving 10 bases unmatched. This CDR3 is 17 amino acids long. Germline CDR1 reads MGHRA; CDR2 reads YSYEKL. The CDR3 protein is CASSQNLVQGRNYGYTF. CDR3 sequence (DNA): TGCGCCAGCAGCCAAAACTTGGTACAGGGGCGTAACTATGGCTACACCTTC.

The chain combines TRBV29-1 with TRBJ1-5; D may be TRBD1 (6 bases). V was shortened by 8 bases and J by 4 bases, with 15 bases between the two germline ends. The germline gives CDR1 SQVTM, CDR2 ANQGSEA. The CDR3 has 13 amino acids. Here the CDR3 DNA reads TGCAGCCCGACGGGGGCTAGTAATCAGCCCCAGCATTTT. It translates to CSPTGASNQPQHF.

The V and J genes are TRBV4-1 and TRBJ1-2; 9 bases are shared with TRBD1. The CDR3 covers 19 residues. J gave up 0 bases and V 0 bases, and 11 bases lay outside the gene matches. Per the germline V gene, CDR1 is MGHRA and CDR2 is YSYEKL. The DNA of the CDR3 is TGCGCCAGCAGCCAAGATTCAGGCGGGACAGGGCGTACTAACTATGGCTACACCTTC. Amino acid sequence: CASSQDSGGTGRTNYGYTF.

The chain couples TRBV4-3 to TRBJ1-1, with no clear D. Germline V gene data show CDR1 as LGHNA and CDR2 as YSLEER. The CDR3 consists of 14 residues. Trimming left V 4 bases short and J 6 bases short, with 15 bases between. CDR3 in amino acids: CASSPDYGIAEAFF. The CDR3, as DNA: TGCGCCAGCAGCCCGGACTATGGTATTGCTGAAGCTTTCTTT.

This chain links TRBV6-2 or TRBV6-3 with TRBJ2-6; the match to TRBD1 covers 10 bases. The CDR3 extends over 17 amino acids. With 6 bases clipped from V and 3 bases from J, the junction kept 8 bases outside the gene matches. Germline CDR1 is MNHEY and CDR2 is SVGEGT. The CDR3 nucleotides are TGTGCCAGCAGCCCCCACGGGACAGGGGTTGGGGCCAACGTCCTGACTTTC. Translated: CASSPHGTGVGANVLTF.

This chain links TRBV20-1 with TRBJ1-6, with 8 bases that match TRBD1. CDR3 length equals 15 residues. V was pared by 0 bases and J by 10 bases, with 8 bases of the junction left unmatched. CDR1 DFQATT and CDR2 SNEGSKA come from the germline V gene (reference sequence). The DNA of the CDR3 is TGCAGTGCTAGAGATTTTGGGACAGGTGCCTCACCCCTCCACTTT. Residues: CSARDFGTGASPLHF.

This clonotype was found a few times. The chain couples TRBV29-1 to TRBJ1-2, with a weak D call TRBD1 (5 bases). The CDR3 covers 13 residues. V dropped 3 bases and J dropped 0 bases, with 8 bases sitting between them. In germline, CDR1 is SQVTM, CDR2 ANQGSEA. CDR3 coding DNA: TGCAGCGTTGACAGGGTTTCTAACTATGGCTACACCTTC. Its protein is CSVDRVSNYGYTF.

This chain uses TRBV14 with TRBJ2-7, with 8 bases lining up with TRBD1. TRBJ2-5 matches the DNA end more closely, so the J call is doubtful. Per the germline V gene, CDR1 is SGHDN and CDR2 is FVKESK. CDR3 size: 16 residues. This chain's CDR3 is CASSPPSQGATGTQYF. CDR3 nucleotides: TGTGCCAGCAGCCCCCCGTCTCAGGGGGCTACGGGGACCCAGTACTTC.

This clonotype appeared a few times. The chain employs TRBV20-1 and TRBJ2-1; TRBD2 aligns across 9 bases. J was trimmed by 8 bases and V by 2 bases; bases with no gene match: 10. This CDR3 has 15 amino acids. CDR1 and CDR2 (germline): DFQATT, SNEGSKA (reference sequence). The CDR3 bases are TGCAGTGCTAGACCCCTAGCGGGACGAATGGATGAGCAGTTCTTC. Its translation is CSARPLAGRMDEQFF.

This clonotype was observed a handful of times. Here the CDR3 DNA reads TGCGCCAGCAGCCAAGATGGGGGACAGGGTCGGTGGACAGATACGCAGTATTTT. Translated: CASSQDGGQGRWTDTQYF. V gene TRBV4-3 combines with J gene TRBJ2-3; 9 bases map to TRBD1. This CDR3 is built from 18 residues. Germline V CDR1 and CDR2: LGHNA, YSLEER. V shed 0 bases, J shed 3 bases, and the junction held 10 bases outside the gene matches.

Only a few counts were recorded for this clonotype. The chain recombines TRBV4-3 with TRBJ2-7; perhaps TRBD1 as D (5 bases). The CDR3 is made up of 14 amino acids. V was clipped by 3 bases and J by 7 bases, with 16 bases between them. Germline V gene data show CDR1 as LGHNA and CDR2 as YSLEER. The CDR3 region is CASSHQGIYNEQYF. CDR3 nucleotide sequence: TGCGCCAGCAGCCACCAGGGAATCTACAATGAGCAGTACTTC.

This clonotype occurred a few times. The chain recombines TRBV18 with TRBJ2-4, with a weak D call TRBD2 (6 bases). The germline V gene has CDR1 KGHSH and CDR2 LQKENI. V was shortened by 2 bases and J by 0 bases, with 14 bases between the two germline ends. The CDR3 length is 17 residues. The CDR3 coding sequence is TGTGCCAGCTCACCAACTGAGGAGGGGCTAGCCAAAAACATTCAGTACTTC. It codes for CASSPTEEGLAKNIQYF. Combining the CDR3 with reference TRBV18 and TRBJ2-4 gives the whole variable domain NAGVMQNPRHLVRRRGQEARLRCSPMKGHSHVYWYRQLPEEGLKFMVYLQKENIIDESGMPKERFSAEFPKEGPSILRIQQVVRGDSAAYFCASSPTEEGLAKNIQYFGAGTRLSVL.

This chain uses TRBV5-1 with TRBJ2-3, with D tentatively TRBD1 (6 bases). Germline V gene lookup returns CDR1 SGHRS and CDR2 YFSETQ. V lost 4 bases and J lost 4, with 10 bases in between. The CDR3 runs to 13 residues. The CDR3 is CASSVDRPDTQYF. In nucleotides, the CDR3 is TGCGCCAGCAGCGTCGACAGGCCAGATACGCAGTATTTT.

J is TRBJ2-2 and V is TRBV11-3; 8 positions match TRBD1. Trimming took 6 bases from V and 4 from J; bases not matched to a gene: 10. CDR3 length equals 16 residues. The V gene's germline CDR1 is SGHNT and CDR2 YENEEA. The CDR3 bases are TGTGCCAGCAGTAAATACGGGACAGGAGTCACCGGGGAGCTGTTTTTT. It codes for CASSKYGTGVTGELFF.

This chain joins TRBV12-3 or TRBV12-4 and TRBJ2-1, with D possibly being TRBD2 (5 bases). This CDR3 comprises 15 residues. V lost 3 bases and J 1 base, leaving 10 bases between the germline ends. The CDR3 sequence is CASSLDGDSYNEQFF. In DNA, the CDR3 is TGTGCCAGCAGTTTGGACGGGGATTCCTACAATGAGCAGTTCTTC.